This is a list of T cell receptor beta chains from one sample in a study of shared clonotypes between healthy human individuals. Assay: immunoSEQ multiplex PCR; the TCRdb copy retains only in-frame clones and omits some. Here the sample spans around 2.3 million clones, around 95% being singletons. The sample consisted of naive CD4+ T cells sorted from blood. The receptor source for this set is a man between 18 and 29 years old in good health. The CDR3 runs from the conserved cysteine through the conserved F or W. A D gene is named only where the DNA matches it firmly. Part of the rows lack a size; the others show once, few, many or a class for expanded clones.

-	TRBV5-1	-	TRBJ1-5	TGCGCCAGCAGCTTAGGGGGTTTCGAGCAGCCCCAGCATTTT	CASSLGGFEQPQHF
once	TRBV27	-	TRBJ1-6	TGTGCCAGCAGATACTTAGACAAAACCAGGACCTATAATTCACCCCTCCACTTT	CASRYLDKTRTYNSPLHF
-	TRBV2	-	TRBJ2-2	TGTGCCAGCAGGAGGGGAGACACCGCTACCGGGGAGCTGTTTTTT	CASRRGDTATGELFF
-	TRBV28	TRBD1	TRBJ1-5	TGTGCCAGCAGCCAGGGGGGAAGCAATCAGCCCCAGCATTTT	CASSQGGSNQPQHF
-	TRBV5-1	TRBD1	TRBJ1-2	TGCGCCAGCAGCAGCGGACAGGGGGGCTATGGCTACACCTTC	CASSSGQGGYGYTF
-	TRBV7-2	-	TRBJ2-7	TGTGCCAGCAGCTTGTCAACCGTTGGTAGCTACGAGCAGTACTTC	CASSLSTVGSYEQYF
few	TRBV25-1	-	TRBJ1-6	TGTGCCAGCAGTGAATATGGGAGGGCAGGCCGTTCACCCCTCCACTTT	CASSEYGRAGRSPLHF
-	TRBV30	-	TRBJ1-5	TGTGCCTGGAGTGTAATAGGGGTGGATCAGCCCCAGCATTTT	CAWSVIGVDQPQHF
-	TRBV5-4	TRBD2	TRBJ2-3	TGTGCCAGCAGCTACAGGACTAGCGATACGCAGTATTTT	CASSYRTSDTQYF
-	TRBV7-6	-	TRBJ2-7	TGTGCCAGCAGCCCAGACGGCAGGGTATACGAGCAGTACTTC	CASSPDGRVYEQYF
once	TRBV28	-	TRBJ2-7	TGTGCCAGCAGTTTAAACCGGAGTAGGCAGTACTTC	CASSLNRSRQYF
-	TRBV5-1	-	TRBJ2-7	TGCGCCAGCAGCTTGGGAGGCTCCGGCAGATACTCCTACGAGCAGTACTTC	CASSLGGSGRYSYEQYF
-	TRBV30	-	TRBJ2-7	TGTGCCTGGAGTGTACGCCTGGGTAAGGACGAGCAGTACTTC	CAWSVRLGKDEQYF
-	TRBV6-1	-	TRBJ1-2	TGTGCCAGCAGTGAAGCCGACGGACAGACTTTCTATGGCTACACCTTC	CASSEADGQTFYGYTF
-	TRBV11-3	TRBD1	TRBJ2-7	TGTGCCAGCAGCTTCGCAGGGGGCCCTACCTCCTCCTACGAGCAGTACTTC	CASSFAGGPTSSYEQYF
-	TRBV6-5	TRBD1	TRBJ2-7	TGTGCCAGCAGTTACGGTAGACAGGGGAGAAACGAGCAGTACTTC	CASSYGRQGRNEQYF
-	TRBV7-9	-	TRBJ1-2	TGTGCCAGCAGCCCATTCCCTGACAGCTATGGCTACACCTTC	CASSPFPDSYGYTF
-	TRBV10-3	TRBD1	TRBJ2-7	TGTGCCATCAGCCCCCGGGACAGCGGAGATAACGAGCAGTACTTC	CAISPRDSGDNEQYF
-	TRBV27	TRBD1	TRBJ2-5	TGTGCCAGCAAGGGACAGGGGGCTACGGAGACCCAGTACTTC	CASKGQGATETQYF
-	TRBV7-2	TRBD1	TRBJ1-2	TGTGCCAGCAGCTTAGAGGGACAGGGTGGGGGCTACACCTTC	CASSLEGQGGGYTF
-	TRBV7-9	-	TRBJ2-3	TGTGCCAGCAGCTTATCGCCAGGCGCCACAGATACGCAGTATTTT	CASSLSPGATDTQYF
-	TRBV6-5	-	TRBJ2-1	TGTGCCAGCAGTCGGGGGAGCTCCTACAATGAGCAGTTCTTC	CASSRGSSYNEQFF
-	TRBV10-1	-	TRBJ2-3	TGCGCCAGCAGTGAGTTCGAACCAGGGGTTACAGATACGCAGTATTTT	CASSEFEPGVTDTQYF
-	TRBV7-9	-	TRBJ1-2	TGTGCCAGCAGCTTAAATGAACAGTACTATGGCTACACCTTC	CASSLNEQYYGYTF
-	TRBV7-9	TRBD1	TRBJ1-4	TGTGCCAGCAGCCAATGGACAGGGAAGAATGAAAAACTGTTTTTT	CASSQWTGKNEKLFF
-	TRBV15	-	TRBJ2-5	TGTGCCACCAGCAGAGATTCGGCTAGCGTGGAGACCCAGTACTTC	CATSRDSASVETQYF
-	TRBV5-8	TRBD1	TRBJ2-1	TGTGCCAGCAGCTTAATTGTTAGGGGGCCTGAGCAGTTCTTC	CASSLIVRGPEQFF
-	TRBV9	-	TRBJ1-3	TGTGCCAGCAGCTCGCAGGGAGCTGGAAACACCATATATTTT	CASSSQGAGNTIYF
-	TRBV6-6	-	TRBJ1-3	TGTGCCAGCAGTTATCGCGGCCGCCGTGGTGGAAACACCATATATTTT	CASSYRGRRGGNTIYF
-	TRBV7-9	-	TRBJ1-2	TGTGCCAGCAGGTCAGTTGCACCCGGCTACACCTTC	CASRSVAPGYTF
-	TRBV15	-	TRBJ1-1	TGTGCCACCAGCAGAGATAATGTAGGTGAAGCTTTCTTT	CATSRDNVGEAFF
-	TRBV5-6	-	TRBJ1-5	TGTGCCAGCAGCTTATTCGACAGGACCAATCAGCCCCAGCATTTT	CASSLFDRTNQPQHF
-	TRBV27	TRBD1	TRBJ2-7	TGTGCCAGTGGGGACAGGCCTGCCTACGAGCAGTACTTC	CASGDRPAYEQYF
once	TRBV7-2	-	TRBJ1-2	TGTGCCAGCAGATCACAGTATGGCTACACCTTC	CASRSQYGYTF
-	TRBV25-1	TRBD1	TRBJ1-1	TGTGCCAGCAGTGACCAAATCGGACAGGGGAACACTGAAGCTTTCTTT	CASSDQIGQGNTEAFF